This T cell receptor (beta chain) originates from a study of T cell clonality in common variable immunodeficiency. Study-wide points: Fewer deletions and N-nucleotide insertions were reportedly seen in common variable immunodeficiency TCR beta sequences.

Clones were read by immunoSEQ multiplex PCR, and TCRdb kept only the in-frame ones, dropping some. In total the sample includes 25,000 to 30,000 clones, none of them seen once. V gave up 4 bases and J gave up 3 bases; unmatched junction bases: 3. Germline V gives CDR1 SGHTA, CDR2 FQGNSA. The CDR3 sequence is 14 residues long. Patients and controls were mostly of Caucasian heritage. Donors gave roughly 4.5 to 9 ml heparinized peripheral whole blood. With respect to this clone: Its specificity is unknown. Read sequence stops 3 residues before the CDR3 end, and the germline J gene provides the missing end.

This TCR was sampled from a human donor with common variable immunodeficiency. The chain joins TRBV7-2 to TRBJ2-5; TRBD1 matches at 9 bases. The sequenced sample was peripheral blood mononuclear cells. The DNA read from the CDR3 is TGTGCCAGCAGCTCCCGGACAGGGGAAGAGACC. This sequence encodes CASSSRTGEET. The CDR3 in full is CASSSRTGEETQYF.